Here is one T cell receptor (beta chain) with its context. Sequencing of TCR beta, carried out with a high-throughput approach, was applied to CD8+ and CD4+ T cells from the blood. TEMRA cells underwent FACS enrichment and CD8+ and CD4+ T cells underwent negative isolation. A quantity of about 0.5 to 1 ug RNA underwent reverse transcription using random hexamers. TCR beta CDR3 was amplified by immunoSEQ covering 54 Vbeta and 13 Jbeta. TCRdb re-called the immunoSEQ multiplex PCR reads with MiXCR, one entry per CDR3 protein. The table lists approximately 270,000 distinct CDR3 sequences, about 93% of them singletons. Germline assignment: CDR1 MDHEN and CDR2 SYDVKM. Deletions cut 4 bases from V and 6 bases from J, with 12 bases between. CDR3 size: 13 residues. The data were taken from a study of CD8 T cells in Susac syndrome.

Sequenced sample: CD4+ T cells from PBMCs. This chain links TRBV28 with TRBJ1-2; D unclear. The clonotype originates from a human donor with multiple sclerosis. The CDR3 nucleotides read TGTGCCAGCAGTTCCGCAGGTCGGGATGGCTACACCTTC. Its protein product is CASSSAGRDGYTF.